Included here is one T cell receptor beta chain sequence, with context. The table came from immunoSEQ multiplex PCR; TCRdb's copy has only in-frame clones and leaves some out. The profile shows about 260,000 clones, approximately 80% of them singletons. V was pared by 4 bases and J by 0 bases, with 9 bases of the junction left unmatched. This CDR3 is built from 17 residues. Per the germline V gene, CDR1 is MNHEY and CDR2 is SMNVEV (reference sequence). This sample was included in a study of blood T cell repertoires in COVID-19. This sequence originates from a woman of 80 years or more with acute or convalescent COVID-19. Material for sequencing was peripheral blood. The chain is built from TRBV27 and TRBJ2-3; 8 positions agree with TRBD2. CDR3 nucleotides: TGTGCCAGCAGTTCCCCTAGGGAGCGGGGGAGCACAGATACGCAGTATTTT. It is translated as CASSSPRERGSTDTQYF.